This T cell receptor (beta chain) was obtained from a study of OX40 agonist ivuxolimab in advanced cancers. With regard to this clone: What it binds is not known.

Unmatched junction bases numbered 23, after V lost 5 bases and J lost 3 bases. CDR1 SGHRS and CDR2 YFSETQ come from the germline V gene. CDR3 length: 20 residues. The method was immunoSEQ multiplex PCR; TCRdb's version includes in-frame clones alone and lacks a portion of them. The sample carries 95,000 to 110,000 clones, approximately 89% recorded once. Study findings and constraints: At doses 0.1 to 3.0 mg/kg, CD4+ and CD8+ clones expanded.

The sample in question was CD4+ or CD8+ T cells sorted from blood, obtained in a trial of the OX40 agonist ivuxolimab. This clonotype originated in an adult with an advanced solid tumor such as melanoma, head and neck, liver or kidney cancer. The gene calls are TRBV5-1 and TRBJ1-5, with 7 bases fitting TRBD1. CDR3 amino acids: CASSSNPQRWTGAFNQPQHF. The DNA for the CDR3 is TGCGCCAGCAGTTCTAACCCCCAAAGGTGGACAGGAGCCTTCAATCAGCCCCAGCATTTT.